This entry lists 3 T cell receptor beta chains sequenced from one sample in a study of blood T cell repertoires in COVID-19. Profiled with immunoSEQ multiplex PCR; TCRdb holds only in-frame clones, not every one. The repertoire consists of nearly 95,000 clones, with roughly 84% occurring once and the leading ten covering less than 5%. The sample was peripheral blood. The origin of the receptors is a woman older than 75 with acute or convalescent COVID-19.

This clone was picked up one time. The genes are TRBV7-8 and TRBJ1-4, with D possibly TRBD1 on 5 matching bases. The CDR3 runs to 17 residues. CDR1 is SGHVS and CDR2 is FQNEAQ in the germline V gene. V was trimmed by 2 bases and J by 5 bases, leaving 18 bases between them. The CDR3 spells CASSLTGSVGGNEKLFF. CDR3 sequence (DNA): TGTGCCAGCAGCTTAACCGGGAGCGTTGGGGGGAATGAAAAACTGTTTTTT.

The genes are TRBV11-1 and TRBJ2-1; D may be TRBD2 (5 bases). This CDR3 comprises 14 residues. Germline V gene lookup returns CDR1 SGHAT and CDR2 FQDESV (reference sequence). The germline V and J ends were trimmed by 3 bases and 7 bases, with 13 bases remaining between them. The CDR3 region is CASSFARTGNEQFF. CDR3 bases: TGTGCCAGCAGCTTCGCTAGAACGGGGAATGAGCAGTTCTTC.

The genes are TRBV7-9 and TRBJ2-2; 10 nucleotides match TRBD1. The V segment lost 2 bases and the J segment 1 base; nucleotides outside the gene matches: 4. The CDR3 has 17 residues. Germline values: CDR1 SEHNR, CDR2 FQNEAQ (reference sequence). CDR3 sequence reads: CASSLYGTGVNTGELFF. In DNA form, the CDR3 reads TGTGCCAGCAGCTTATACGGGACAGGGGTGAACACCGGGGAGCTGTTTTTT.